This T cell receptor beta chain comes out of a study of graft-versus-host responses after intestinal transplantation. Looking at the study overall: Each transplant was multivisceral, liver-intestinal, or isolated intestinal. Study results and caveats: The presence of high graft-versus-host to host-versus-graft clonal ratios in allografts characterized patients with graft-donor T cell macrochimerism.

Some clones are missing from TCRdb's copy, which holds only in-frame ones; the method was immunoSEQ multiplex PCR. This sample yields 90,000 or so clones, of which 80% to 85% are seen a single time; approximately 0.88% belongs to the top ten. With regard to this clone: The antigen is undetermined.

Germline V gene sequence: CDR1 MGHRA, CDR2 YSYEKL. The V segment lost 6 bases and the J segment 5 bases; nucleotides outside the gene matches: 9. There are 14 residues in the CDR3. The V gene is TRBV4-1, the J gene TRBJ1-1, with TRBD1 identical over 7 bases. This clonotype originated in a human donor who received an intestinal transplant. The starting material was unstimulated CD4+ T cells sorted from spleen or lymph node cells, obtained before intestinal transplant. Here the CDR3 reads CASRPTGSSTEAFF. The CDR3 DNA reads TGCGCCAGCAGACCGACAGGGTCTAGTACTGAAGCTTTCTTT.